This note documents a single T cell receptor beta chain sequence. The table lists this clonotype with a few counts. Its antigen is still unknown. No quality values exist for individual bases; no much larger clone is one base distant. All donors were healthy Caucasians. The twin cohort comprised three pairs of female monozygotic twins, all aged about 18 to 29 years. Miltenyi CD45RO+ enrichment and human naive T-cell isolation kits were used to isolate memory (CD45RO+) and naive T cells from PBMC. The entry originates in a study of identical twins (dated by TCRdb to 2016 to 2017). Some background on the complete study: To test whether fetal clonotypes persist, this study deep-sequenced TCR alpha and beta repertoires from monozygotic twins, from unrelated adults of various ages, and from cord blood. Replicate twin experiments were performed at different times using different library preparation protocols to rule out contamination. Points the paper makes about the study in general: Compared with coincidental sharing between unrelated individuals, an excess of low generation-probability sequences was observed among out-of-frame TCR alpha sequences shared between twins. Zero-insertion analyses could be partly confounded by invariant T cells such as MAIT and iNKT, although diverse VJ usage argued against such confounding for most clonotypes. Abundant cord blood beta clonotypes had fewer insertions, young adult naive repertoires showed a similar but weaker trend, and memory repertoires showed no such trend. A weaker excess of twin sharing was found in beta out-of-frame sequences because the signal-to-noise ratio was lowered by fewer shared sequences. Conclusions relied on cross-sectional statistical analysis, since the same donors could not be followed over many years. Out-of-frame TCR alpha sharing in monozygotic twins was systematically underestimated by recombination models, whereas sharing between unrelated individuals was in agreement with the recombination models.

The CDR3 runs 17 residues from the cysteine to the phenylalanine. The entry retains the CDR3 DNA only, 51 bases that are in frame from base 1. The germline V gene sets CDR1 to MNHEY and CDR2 to SVGEGT. V is cut by 6 bases and J by 0 bases, and the space between the germline ends is 17 bases. Library construction relied on 5' RACE. Sequencer: Illumina HiSeq 2000. A universal primer binding site was introduced by template switching, and a unique molecular identifier was present in the final cDNA, enabling accurate counting of TCR cDNA molecules. First-strand cDNA for TCR alpha and beta chains was synthesized from specific primers in the conserved constant-segment region. To control for contamination, every cDNA library carried two barcodes: a SMART-Mk sample barcode plus Illumina barcodes. TruSeq adapter sequences and Illumina sample barcodes were added in two successive PCR steps. The Illumina HiSeq platform was used with custom primers to sequence TCR alpha and beta cDNA libraries. For the original study's pipeline: MiGEC processed the raw reads to extract unique molecular identifiers, while MiXCR was used to determine the CDR3 positions. For each individual, recombination models were inferred using an EM algorithm with the repgenHMM and IGoR tools. Shared clonotype analysis was performed with the tcR package in R, normalizing sharing by the product of cloneset sizes. Out-of-frame nonproductive sequences were analyzed to study raw recombination free of thymic and clonal selection effects. The public reads were reprocessed in TCRdb via fastp at Q25 and MiXCR, keeping in-frame beta chains. A single entry per CDR3 protein holds the most common genes and DNA from its merged rows. The V and J calls shown here were made by TCRdb, not taken from the authors' results. The sample table holds about 220,000 distinct CDR3 sequences, of which around 6.9% were seen once. More than 1.5% of the sample goes to the ten largest clones.

The sample was also linked to a second study, of yellow fever vaccine responses in identical twins. That second publication adds: According to the authors, in identical twins the way T cells responded to vaccination appeared partly convergent and partly personalized. The study precisely tracked vaccine-responding T cell clones in identical twins.

This TCR was recovered from a woman between 18 and 30 years old in good health. The sequencing sample was made of memory (CD45RO+) T cells sorted from blood. What the cell subset or site label conveys for this sample: CD45RO+ enriched T cells. The chain links TRBV6-2 or TRBV6-3 with TRBJ1-4; matching of 6 bases hints at TRBD1 as the D gene. CDR3 sequence: CASRRNRDVATNEKLFF. The DNA is TGTGCCAGCAGGAGAAACAGGGATGTTGCAACTAATGAAAAACTGTTTTTT.